This entry concerns a single T cell receptor beta chain. The antigen remains undetermined. A roughly 10 ml volume of fresh peripheral blood provided the PBMCs. This sample is drawn from a study of T cells in Graves' hyperthyroidism and ophthalmopathy. Overall study context: Sampling of peripheral blood happened at initial diagnosis, prior to any treatment.

Study results and limitations: The authors' 13 V-J model separated ophthalmopathy from stable hyperthyroidism.

The investigators amplified TCR beta CDR3 regions from RNA transcripts. The study used the HTBI primer set for a first-round RT-PCR of the TCR CDR3. TCRdb reprocessed the multiplex PCR reads via MiXCR and lists one record per CDR3 protein. The sample gives under 350,000 distinct CDR3 sequences, less than 30% of which show up once; about a quarter is in the top ten. Germline V lookup: CDR1 MNHEY, CDR2 SMNVEV (reference sequence). CDR3 length: 14 residues. The junction had 6 bases not matched to a gene; V was cut back by 5 bases and J by 6 bases. The sequence came from a man aged 35 to 55 with Graves' hyperthyroidism that later progressed to Graves' ophthalmopathy. The sequenced sample consisted of blood. J is TRBJ1-5 and V is TRBV27, with 8 bases that match TRBD1. The DNA for the CDR3 is TGTGCCAGCAGTCCCGACAGGGGCGTTCAGCCCCAGCATTTT. It translates to CASSPDRGVQPQHF.